The rows below give T cell receptor beta chains drawn from one sample of a study of T cells in localized non-small cell lung cancer. Method: immunoSEQ multiplex PCR; TCRdb's copy keeps in-frame clones and lacks some. The table lists approximately 30,000 clones, 80% to 90% of them singletons, with approximately 4% in the top ten. The starting material was peripheral blood, obtained before any cancer treatment. Every receptor here comes from a male donor aged 60 or older with stage III lung adenocarcinoma. CDR3s include the opening cysteine and the closing phenylalanine or tryptophan. A D gene is named only where the DNA matches it firmly. Part of the rows lack a size; the others show once, few, many or a class for expanded clones.

J: TRBJ2-1
V: TRBV19
size: medium-sized
D: NA
CDR3: CASSLSRDEKFF
DNA: TGTGCCAGTAGTCTATCGCGGGACGAAAAGTTCTTC

J: TRBJ2-1
V: TRBV5-1
size: NA
D: TRBD2
CDR3: CASSERSGANEQFF
DNA: TGCGCCAGCAGCGAACGTAGCGGGGCGAATGAGCAGTTCTTC

J: TRBJ2-5
V: TRBV7-7
size: NA
D: TRBD2
CDR3: CASSRELLAGQGTQYF
DNA: TGTGCTAGCAGCCGGGAGTTGCTAGCGGGGCAAGGGACCCAGTACTTC

J: TRBJ1-1
V: TRBV2
size: few
D: NA
CDR3: CASSRGGFTEAFF
DNA: TGTGCCAGCTCGAGGGGGGGTTTCACTGAAGCTTTCTTT

J: TRBJ1-1
V: TRBV5-1
size: NA
D: NA
CDR3: CASSVMTGGVTEAFF
DNA: TGCGCCAGCAGCGTGATGACAGGAGGAGTCACTGAAGCTTTCTTT

J: TRBJ1-1
V: TRBV7-8
size: NA
D: NA
CDR3: CASSLVLGQGGVTEAFF
DNA: TGTGCCAGCAGCTTAGTTTTGGGGCAGGGCGGTGTCACTGAAGCTTTCTTT

J: TRBJ2-3
V: TRBV7-9
size: NA
D: NA
CDR3: CASSYGVWRRQDTQYF
DNA: TGTGCCAGCAGCTATGGAGTGTGGAGGAGACAAGATACGCAGTATTTT

J: TRBJ2-7
V: TRBV6-1
size: NA
D: TRBD1
CDR3: CASTPQGVTYEQYF
DNA: TGTGCCAGCACACCGCAGGGGGTTACCTACGAGCAGTACTTC

J: TRBJ1-1
V: TRBV11-2
size: NA
D: NA
CDR3: CASSLVQARSTEAFF
DNA: TGTGCCAGCAGCTTAGTCCAAGCCAGGTCCACTGAAGCTTTCTTT

J: TRBJ1-5
V: TRBV6-1
size: NA
D: NA
CDR3: CASSEHGGSNQPQHF
DNA: TGTGCCAGCAGTGAACACGGTGGGAGCAATCAGCCCCAGCATTTT

J: TRBJ1-2
V: TRBV6-6
size: once
D: NA
CDR3: CASRLPGRYGYTF
DNA: TGTGCCAGCAGACTGCCGGGGCGCTATGGCTACACCTTC

J: TRBJ2-2
V: TRBV11-3
size: NA
D: TRBD1
CDR3: CASSLLAGGLTGELFF
DNA: TGTGCCAGCAGCTTATTGGCAGGGGGCTTAACCGGGGAGCTGTTTTTT

J: TRBJ1-5
V: TRBV19
size: NA
D: TRBD1
CDR3: CASSKGTVNQPQHF
DNA: TGTGCCAGTAGTAAGGGGACAGTCAATCAGCCCCAGCATTTT

J: TRBJ2-1
V: TRBV4-2
size: NA
D: NA
CDR3: CASSRGARTYNEQFF
DNA: TGTGCCAGCAGCCGGGGGGCAAGGACCTACAATGAGCAGTTCTTC

J: TRBJ2-7
V: TRBV27
size: NA
D: NA
CDR3: CASGRGTVYEQYF
DNA: TGTGCCAGCGGCCGGGGGACGGTCTACGAGCAGTACTTC

J: TRBJ1-1
V: TRBV4-1
size: NA
D: NA
CDR3: CASSQVGGGAFF
DNA: TGCGCCAGCAGCCAAGTCGGGGGGGGAGCTTTCTTT

J: TRBJ1-1
V: TRBV19
size: NA
D: NA
CDR3: CASSGTRQESFF
DNA: TGTGCCAGTAGTGGGACCCGACAGGAGTCTTTCTTT

J: TRBJ1-1
V: TRBV2
size: NA
D: NA
CDR3: CASSENRVGTEAFF
DNA: TGTGCCAGCAGTGAAAACAGGGTCGGCACTGAAGCTTTCTTT

J: TRBJ1-1
V: TRBV5-8
size: NA
D: NA
CDR3: CASSFKWTEAFF
DNA: TGTGCCAGCAGCTTTAAATGGACTGAAGCTTTCTTT

J: TRBJ1-1
V: TRBV10-3
size: NA
D: NA
CDR3: CAISESRTRNEAFF
DNA: TGTGCCATCAGTGAGTCTAGGACTAGGAATGAAGCTTTCTTT

J: TRBJ1-2
V: TRBV16
size: NA
D: NA
CDR3: CASSQSYQGGGYTF
DNA: TGTGCCAGCAGCCAATCCTATCAGGGCGGTGGCTACACCTTC

J: TRBJ1-6
V: TRBV30
size: NA
D: NA
CDR3: CAWSVGGGEGGRSPLHF
DNA: TGTGCCTGGAGTGTAGGTGGGGGGGAGGGAGGACGTTCACCCCTCCACTTT

J: TRBJ1-1
V: TRBV2
size: NA
D: NA
CDR3: CASSGNRNTEAFF
DNA: TGTGCCAGCAGTGGAAATAGGAACACTGAAGCTTTCTTT

J: TRBJ1-5
V: TRBV7-2
size: NA
D: NA
CDR3: CASSLVGLSNQPQHF
DNA: TGTGCCAGCAGCTTAGTGGGACTTAGCAATCAGCCCCAGCATTTT

J: TRBJ2-3
V: TRBV4-2
size: NA
D: TRBD2
CDR3: CASSAETGLVTYF
DNA: TGTGCCAGCAGCGCAGAGACCGGACTAGTGACATATTTT

J: TRBJ1-2
V: TRBV28
size: NA
D: TRBD1
CDR3: CASSFPDRAYYGYTF
DNA: TGTGCCAGCAGTTTCCCGGACAGGGCCTACTATGGCTACACCTTC

J: TRBJ1-6
V: TRBV4-2
size: few
D: NA
CDR3: CASSQDPAPRTPLHF
DNA: TGTGCCAGCAGCCAAGATCCCGCGCCTAGGACACCCCTCCACTTT

J: TRBJ1-2
V: TRBV9
size: NA
D: NA
CDR3: CASSGTYSYRESYGYTF
DNA: TGTGCCAGCAGCGGAACTTACTCTTACAGGGAAAGCTATGGCTACACCTTC

J: TRBJ2-4
V: TRBV14
size: NA
D: TRBD1
CDR3: CASSQATGAAKNIQYF
DNA: TGTGCCAGCAGCCAGGCTACAGGGGCGGCCAAAAACATTCAGTACTTC

J: TRBJ1-2
V: TRBV7-2
size: NA
D: NA
CDR3: CASSRDGYYGYTF
DNA: TGTGCCAGCAGCAGAGACGGCTACTATGGCTACACCTTC

J: TRBJ1-1
V: TRBV28
size: NA
D: NA
CDR3: CASSLYPGFVF
DNA: TGTGCCAGCAGTTTGTATCCAGGGTTCGTCTTT

J: TRBJ2-2
V: TRBV27
size: NA
D: TRBD1
CDR3: CASRGYRGTGELFF
DNA: TGTGCCAGCAGGGGATACAGGGGCACCGGGGAGCTGTTTTTT

J: TRBJ2-7
V: TRBV5-4
size: few
D: TRBD1
CDR3: CASSWGQAYEQYF
DNA: TGTGCCAGCAGTTGGGGACAGGCCTACGAGCAGTACTTC

J: TRBJ2-1
V: TRBV30
size: NA
D: NA
CDR3: CAWSGAARNEQFF
DNA: TGTGCCTGGAGTGGGGCCGCACGCAATGAGCAGTTCTTC

J: TRBJ2-7
V: TRBV6-5
size: NA
D: NA
CDR3: CASGLNYEQYF
DNA: TGTGCCTCTGGTCTCAACTACGAGCAGTACTTC

J: TRBJ1-6
V: TRBV6-1
size: NA
D: TRBD1
CDR3: CASSEALSVWGRGSVYGNSPLHF
DNA: TGTGCCAGCAGTGAAGCGCTAAGTGTTTGGGGCAGGGGGAGTGTTTACGGTAATTCACCCCTCCACTTT

J: TRBJ2-1
V: TRBV11-2
size: NA
D: NA
CDR3: CASSLGGRRASYNEQFF
DNA: TGTGCCAGCAGCTTAGGGGGGAGGCGGGCGTCCTACAATGAGCAGTTCTTC

J: TRBJ1-1
V: TRBV6-5
size: NA
D: NA
CDR3: CASRRGNGLTEAFF
DNA: TGTGCCAGCAGGCGTGGAAATGGACTCACTGAAGCTTTCTTT

J: TRBJ1-2
V: TRBV28
size: NA
D: NA
CDR3: CASITGTWEGYTF
DNA: TGTGCCAGCATCACCGGGACCTGGGAGGGCTACACCTTC

J: TRBJ1-5
V: TRBV27
size: NA
D: NA
CDR3: CASSFGGNQPQHF
DNA: TGTGCCAGCAGTTTTGGTGGTAATCAGCCCCAGCATTTT

J: TRBJ2-2
V: TRBV30
size: NA
D: NA
CDR3: CAIPRARATGELFF
DNA: TGTGCCATCCCCCGGGCCAGGGCCACCGGGGAGCTGTTTTTT

J: TRBJ1-1
V: TRBV29-1
size: NA
D: NA
CDR3: CSVDALNTEAFF
DNA: TGCAGCGTTGACGCTCTGAACACTGAAGCTTTCTTT

J: TRBJ2-7
V: TRBV6-5
size: NA
D: NA
CDR3: CASSYSNGGRPYEQYF
DNA: TGTGCCAGCAGTTACTCGAACGGAGGGAGGCCCTACGAGCAGTACTTC

J: TRBJ2-7
V: TRBV29-1
size: NA
D: NA
CDR3: CSATHSYEQYF
DNA: TGCAGCGCCACCCATTCCTACGAGCAGTACTTC

J: TRBJ2-1
V: TRBV13
size: NA
D: NA
CDR3: CASSFRDPYNEQFF
DNA: TGTGCCAGCAGCTTCCGGGACCCGTACAATGAGCAGTTCTTC

J: TRBJ2-3
V: TRBV19
size: NA
D: TRBD2
CDR3: CASSPGGDTQYF
DNA: TGTGCCAGTAGTCCCGGGGGGGATACGCAGTATTTT

J: TRBJ2-5
V: TRBV5-1
size: NA
D: TRBD2
CDR3: CASASGRSEETQYF
DNA: TGCGCCAGCGCTAGCGGGAGGTCGGAAGAGACCCAGTACTTC

J: TRBJ2-5
V: TRBV7-2
size: NA
D: TRBD2
CDR3: CASSFRRGAKETQYF
DNA: TGTGCCAGCAGTTTCAGGCGGGGGGCCAAAGAGACCCAGTACTTC

J: TRBJ1-5
V: TRBV7-2
size: few
D: NA
CDR3: CASSFLMNQPQHF
DNA: TGTGCCAGCAGCTTCCTAATGAATCAGCCCCAGCATTTT

J: TRBJ1-5
V: TRBV2
size: NA
D: NA
CDR3: CASTQTNSNQPQHF
DNA: TGTGCCTCCACCCAGACAAATAGCAATCAGCCCCAGCATTTT

J: TRBJ2-5
V: TRBV29-1
size: NA
D: TRBD1
CDR3: CSVLMIGTGRGETQYF
DNA: TGCAGCGTTCTTATGATTGGGACAGGCCGCGGAGAGACCCAGTACTTC

J: TRBJ2-1
V: TRBV11-2
size: NA
D: NA
CDR3: CASSLMGTAVSGAYNEQFF
DNA: TGTGCCAGCAGCCTAATGGGGACGGCAGTTTCCGGGGCCTACAATGAGCAGTTCTTC

J: TRBJ1-2
V: TRBV6-4
size: NA
D: NA
CDR3: CASKLQTGNYGYTF
DNA: TGTGCCAGCAAACTACAAACAGGGAACTATGGCTACACCTTC

J: TRBJ1-5
V: TRBV6-5
size: once
D: NA
CDR3: CASSYSSNRAEEPQHF
DNA: TGTGCCAGCAGTTACTCGTCCAACAGGGCGGAGGAGCCCCAGCATTTT

J: TRBJ2-2
V: TRBV7-3
size: NA
D: TRBD1
CDR3: CASMRTGGNGELFF
DNA: TGTGCCAGCATGCGGACAGGGGGCAACGGGGAGCTGTTTTTT

J: TRBJ2-7
V: TRBV28
size: NA
D: TRBD1
CDR3: CASTGRGPYEQYF
DNA: TGTGCCAGCACCGGCAGGGGGCCCTACGAGCAGTACTTC

J: TRBJ1-1
V: TRBV6-5
size: NA
D: NA
CDR3: CASSSIATEAFF
DNA: TGTGCCAGCAGTTCAATAGCGACTGAAGCTTTCTTT

J: TRBJ2-5
V: TRBV5-1
size: once
D: TRBD2
CDR3: CASSLAGVEETQYF
DNA: TGCGCCAGCAGCTTAGCGGGAGTGGAGGAGACCCAGTACTTC

J: TRBJ1-1
V: TRBV9
size: NA
D: TRBD1
CDR3: CASSVDGTVNTEAFF
DNA: TGTGCCAGCAGCGTAGATGGGACAGTGAACACTGAAGCTTTCTTT